One sample yielded the 29 T cell receptor beta chains listed below, sequenced in a study of shared clonotypes between healthy human individuals. Selected positively for CCR7 and CD45RO-negative, naive CD8 cells excluded terminally differentiated effector memory CD45RA+ cells. The protocol was immunoSEQ multiplex PCR, while the TCRdb copy is restricted to in-frame clones and leaves out a portion. The data contain some 2.1 million clones, 90% to 95% of them seen just once; the ten biggest clones take up 1.5% to 2%. Sequenced: naive CD8+ T cells from PBMCs. The source is a man between 18 and 29 years old in good health. Some clones in this sample may be carry-over from other donors' samples.

The sample holds one count of this clone. This chain joins TRBV14 and TRBJ2-3, with D possibly called TRBD1 or TRBD2 (5 bases each). Trimming shortened V by 0 bases and J by 2 bases, and 15 bases separated the two germline ends. Germline CDR1 reads SGHDN; CDR2 reads FVKESK. The CDR3 consists of 17 residues. The CDR3 bases are TGTGCCAGCAGCCAAGATCGGGGCCAGAAGGACACAGATACGCAGTATTTT. Translated, it gives CASSQDRGQKDTDTQYF.

The chain joins TRBV7-9 to TRBJ2-5; D uncertain. The CDR3 has 16 amino acids. The germline CDR1 and CDR2 sequences are SEHNR and FQNEAQ (reference sequence). V was clipped by 0 bases and J by 0 bases, with 11 bases between them. CDR3 nucleotides: TGTGCCAGCAGCTTAGCGATAGGGAAGTACCAAGAGACCCAGTACTTC. It specifies CASSLAIGKYQETQYF.

The rearrangement uses TRBV11-2 and TRBJ1-1; weak D call: TRBD1 (5 bases). The CDR3 spans 15 residues. Trimming removed 3 bases from V and 1 base from J, with 12 bases in between. Germline values: CDR1 SGHAT, CDR2 FQNNGV. CDR3 in amino acids: CASSLGGTGNTEAFF. The CDR3, as DNA: TGTGCCAGCAGCTTGGGGGGGACGGGGAACACTGAAGCTTTCTTT. Combining the CDR3 with reference TRBV11-2 and TRBJ1-1 gives the whole variable domain EAGVAQSPRYKIIEKRQSVAFWCNPISGHATLYWYQQILGQGPKLLIQFQNNGVVDDSQLPKDRFSAERLKGVDSTLKIQPAKLEDSAVYLCASSLGGTGNTEAFFGQGTRLTVV.

The chain employs TRBV28 and TRBJ2-3, with a weak D call TRBD2 (6 bases). This CDR3 region has 16 residues. Trimming stripped 3 bases from V and 1 base from J, with 14 bases between. CDR1 is MDHEN and CDR2 is SYDVKM in the germline V gene. The DNA for the CDR3 is TGTGCCAGCAGTTTTGCGGGACGGCGCGGCACAGATACGCAGTATTTT. It encodes CASSFAGRRGTDTQYF.

This chain connects TRBV5-1 to TRBJ2-5, with D uncertain. CDR1 is SGHRS and CDR2 is YFSETQ in the germline V gene. The V end lost 3 bases, the J end lost 5 bases, and 17 bases lay between the germline ends. The CDR3 totals 15 residues. This CDR3 reads CASSSAVLVRETQYF. In DNA form, the CDR3 reads TGCGCCAGCAGCTCAGCAGTGTTAGTAAGGGAGACCCAGTACTTC.

The genes are TRBV27 and TRBJ2-1; 13 positions match TRBD2. V was clipped by 6 bases and J by 6 bases; unmatched bases: 5. The CDR3 is made up of 15 amino acids. The germline CDR1 and CDR2 sequences are MNHEY and SMNVEV (reference sequence). The chain's CDR3 is CASSQTSGRINEQFF. The CDR3 DNA reads TGTGCCAGCAGCCAGACTAGCGGGAGGATCAATGAGCAGTTCTTC.

V and J are TRBV5-6 and TRBJ1-3, with 7 nucleotides matching TRBD1. The ends lost 4 bases at V and 0 bases at J; junction bases unmatched: 4. This CDR3 has 15 amino acids. Germline V gene lookup returns CDR1 SGHDT and CDR2 YYEEEE. In nucleotides, the CDR3 is TGTGCCAGCAGCCCGGACAGGAGCTCTGGAAACACCATATATTTT. This codes for CASSPDRSSGNTIYF.

The chain carries TRBV29-1 and TRBJ2-1; D unresolved. This CDR3 is 12 amino acids long. Germline values: CDR1 SQVTM, CDR2 ANQGSEA. Trimming pared 6 bases from V and 6 bases from J, leaving 12 bases between. The CDR3 coding sequence is TGCAGCGTCATCCTGAGCAGCAATGAGCAGTTCTTC. As protein: CSVILSSNEQFF.

The V gene is TRBV28, the J gene TRBJ2-7; D may be TRBD1 (6 bases). CDR3 size: 16 residues. The germline CDR1 and CDR2 sequences are MDHEN and SYDVKM. V shed 5 bases and J shed 2 bases, with 19 bases lying between them. The CDR3 loop reads CASSDRQEHYPYEQYF. In nucleotides, the CDR3 is TGTGCCAGCAGTGACAGACAGGAACACTACCCCTACGAGCAGTACTTC. The complete variable domain, with remaining parts taken from reference TRBV28 and TRBJ2-7, reads DVKVTQSSRYLVKRTGEKVFLECVQDMDHENMFWYRQDPGLGLRLIYFSYDVKMKEKGDIPEGYSVSREKKERFSLILESASTNQTSMYLCASSDRQEHYPYEQYFGPGTRLTVT.

The table lists this clone with a few counts. The V call is TRBV6-1, the J call TRBJ1-2; D perhaps matches TRBD1 (6 bases). Germline V gives CDR1 MNHNS, CDR2 SASEGT. This CDR3 is 16 amino acids long. Trimming removed 0 bases from V and 8 bases from J, with 19 bases in between. CDR3 amino acids: CASSEAGTGTVWGYTF. CDR3 in DNA: TGTGCCAGCAGTGAAGCGGGAACAGGGACTGTCTGGGGCTACACCTTC.

V and J are TRBV27 and TRBJ2-1; 7 nucleotides line up with TRBD2. V dropped 6 bases and J dropped 3; count of bases not matched to a gene: 5. The length of the CDR3 is 14 residues. Germline CDR1 reads MNHEY; CDR2 reads SMNVEV (reference sequence). The chain's CDR3 is CASSYGRNYNEQFF. CDR3 DNA: TGTGCCAGCAGCTACGGGAGGAACTACAATGAGCAGTTCTTC.

The V call is TRBV6-5, the J call TRBJ2-1, with D possibly matching TRBD2 (7 bases). The CDR3 covers 16 residues. Deletions cut 2 bases from V and 0 bases from J, with 11 bases between. Germline V gene lookup returns CDR1 MNHEY and CDR2 SVGAGI. In nucleotides, the CDR3 is TGTGCCAGCAGTTACGGGGAGGGGGGCTCCTACAATGAGCAGTTCTTC. Its protein product is CASSYGEGGSYNEQFF.

The chain combines TRBV7-9 with TRBJ2-5, with D perhaps TRBD2 (5 bases). This CDR3 is 15 amino acids long. Germline values: CDR1 SEHNR, CDR2 FQNEAQ (reference sequence). V was clipped by 1 base and J by 1 base, with 10 bases between them. CDR3 in amino acids: CASSLVQRIQETQYF. The CDR3 DNA reads as TGTGCCAGCAGCTTAGTGCAGCGGATCCAAGAGACCCAGTACTTC.

The J gene is TRBJ2-1, the V gene TRBV9; 8 bases align to TRBD2. V shed 7 bases, J shed 6 bases, and the junction held 9 bases outside the gene matches. Germline lookup yields CDR1 SGDLS and CDR2 YYNGEE. CDR3 size: 14 residues. The CDR3: CASGFGLARNEQFF. The CDR3 coding sequence is TGTGCCAGCGGATTCGGACTAGCCCGCAATGAGCAGTTCTTC.

The V call is TRBV27, the J call TRBJ2-7; D remains unclear. V was shortened by 6 bases and J by 0 bases, with 15 bases between the two germline ends. Per the germline V gene, CDR1 is MNHEY and CDR2 is SMNVEV (reference sequence). The CDR3 contains 15 residues. The CDR3 DNA reads as TGTGCCAGCAGCCCCTCTCACCCCGCCTCCTACGAGCAGTACTTC. Translation: CASSPSHPASYEQYF.

This rearrangement joins TRBV5-6 to TRBJ2-1; 7 bases agree with TRBD1. Germline lookup yields CDR1 SGHDT and CDR2 YYEEEE. This CDR3 region has 19 residues. V was pared by 3 bases and J by 0 bases, with 15 bases of the junction left unmatched. CDR3 residues: CASSSRQGLRLSSYNEQFF. The DNA of the CDR3 is TGTGCCAGCAGCTCCCGACAGGGCCTACGCCTAAGCTCCTACAATGAGCAGTTCTTC. Supplemented by reference TRBV5-6 and TRBJ2-1, the full variable domain reads DAGVTQSPTHLIKTRGQQVTLRCSPKSGHDTVSWYQQALGQGPQFIFQYYEEEERQRGNFPDRFSGHQFPNYSSELNVNALLLGDSALYLCASSSRQGLRLSSYNEQFFGPGTRLTVL.

This chain uses TRBV19 with TRBJ2-2, with 7 bases that match TRBD2. Germline loops: CDR1 LNHDA, CDR2 SQIVND (reference sequence). The CDR3 has 15 residues. V shed 5 bases, J shed 2 bases, and the junction held 5 bases outside the gene matches. The CDR3 sequence is CASSPRGLNTGELFF. CDR3 DNA: TGTGCCAGTAGTCCCCGGGGACTAAACACCGGGGAGCTGTTTTTT.

Turning to this clone: One end of the junction does not line up with germline, which may come from a read error. CDR3 amino acids: CASSLDRAGAGELFF. The CDR3 nucleotides read TGTGCCAGCAGCTTAGATCGGGCGGGAGCCGGAGAGCTGTTTTTT. The chain couples TRBV11-3 to TRBJ2-2; TRBD2 matches 7 bases. CDR1 and CDR2 (germline): SGHNT, YENEEA. The CDR3 is 15 amino acids.

The rearrangement uses TRBV6-6 and TRBJ2-2; D may correspond to TRBD1 or TRBD2 (5 bases each). The germline V gene encodes CDR1 MNHNY and CDR2 SVGAGI (reference sequence). V lost 7 bases, J lost 7 bases, and 13 bases lay in between. This CDR3 spans 13 amino acids. The CDR3 protein is CASTGTYDGELFF. In nucleotides, the CDR3 is TGTGCCAGCACCGGGACCTACGACGGGGAGCTGTTTTTT.

CDR3 in amino acids: CASSVLAGDRAFYNEQFF. The CDR3 region has the DNA TGTGCCAGCAGTGTTTTGGCGGGTGACAGGGCTTTTTACAATGAGCAGTTCTTC. The V call is TRBV25-1, the J call TRBJ2-1; TRBD1 aligns across 7 bases. V dropped 4 bases and J dropped 4; count of bases not matched to a gene: 16. This CDR3 has 18 residues. The germline gives CDR1 MGHDK, CDR2 SYGVNS.

The J gene is TRBJ1-2, the V gene TRBV10-3, with D unresolved. This CDR3 comprises 14 residues. Germline CDR1 and CDR2: ENHRY and SYGVKD. Trimming stripped 2 bases from V and 4 bases from J, with 11 bases between. The CDR3 DNA sequence: TGTGCCATCAGTGAGGCCAGCCACAGCTATGGCTACACCTTC. Its translation is CAISEASHSYGYTF.

This chain connects TRBV7-9 to TRBJ1-1, with TRBD1 matching 7 bases. The J segment lost 1 base and the V segment lost 5 bases, leaving 4 bases of the junction unmatched. Germline assignment: CDR1 SEHNR and CDR2 FQNEAQ (reference sequence). The CDR3 runs 14 residues. CDR3 DNA: TGTGCCAGCAGCCCTACAGGGGCGAACACTGAAGCTTTCTTT. Protein sequence: CASSPTGANTEAFF.

This chain connects TRBV29-1 to TRBJ2-1; 9 bases are a match to TRBD2. There are 14 residues in the CDR3. Germline values: CDR1 SQVTM, CDR2 ANQGSEA. Trimming removed 3 bases from V and 8 bases from J; junction bases left unmatched: 8. The CDR3 region has the DNA TGCAGCGTTGAGCGGGAGGGCCCTCGGGATGAGCAGTTCTTC. Encoded protein: CSVEREGPRDEQFF.

V usage is TRBV9 and J usage is TRBJ2-7; 9 bases are shared with TRBD1. From germline, CDR1 is SGDLS and CDR2 YYNGEE. This CDR3 has 13 amino acids. V lost 4 bases and J lost 5; bases outside the gene matches: 4. The CDR3 DNA follows: TGTGCCAGCAGCTCCTGGACAGGGGACGAGCAGTACTTC. This gives the protein CASSSWTGDEQYF.

This chain uses TRBV6-1 with TRBJ2-7; D is unclear. Trimming stripped 5 bases from V and 5 bases from J, with 16 bases between. Germline V gene sequence: CDR1 MNHNS, CDR2 SASEGT. The CDR3 is 14 amino acids. CDR3 DNA sequence: TGTGCCAGCAGTTCCCTCGGTTTCCGCGACGAGCAGTACTTC. Its protein is CASSSLGFRDEQYF.

The chain recombines TRBV25-1 with TRBJ1-3, with 9 nucleotides matching TRBD1. V shed 8 bases, J shed 3 bases, and the junction held 11 bases outside the gene matches. The CDR3 sequence is 16 residues long. Germline loops: CDR1 MGHDK, CDR2 SYGVNS. CDR3 sequence reads: CASVGPTGGFGNTIYF. The CDR3 DNA reads TGTGCCAGCGTGGGGCCGACAGGGGGTTTTGGAAACACCATATATTTT.

V is TRBV9 and J is TRBJ2-7, with D perhaps TRBD1 (6 bases). Trimming stripped 3 bases from V and 3 bases from J, with 13 bases between. Germline-derived CDR1 and CDR2 are SGDLS and YYNGEE. This CDR3 comprises 14 residues. The DNA of the CDR3 is TGTGCCAGCAGCGCGGACAGCGGACACTACGAGCAGTACTTC. Translation: CASSADSGHYEQYF.

The rearrangement joins TRBV2 to TRBJ2-7; 14 positions match TRBD2. With 7 bases clipped from V and 6 bases from J, the junction kept 8 bases outside the gene matches. CDR1 is SNHLY and CDR2 is FYNNEI in the germline V gene. The CDR3 sequence is 15 residues long. The CDR3: CASIPGLAGVPEQYF. The CDR3 region has the DNA TGTGCCAGCATTCCGGGACTAGCGGGAGTACCCGAGCAGTACTTC.

In DNA form, the CDR3 reads TGTGCCAGCAGCGTAGTAGGACTAGCGGGAGGCAATGAGCAGTTCTTC. As protein: CASSVVGLAGGNEQFF. This sequence joins TRBV9 and TRBJ2-1; 14 nucleotides line up with TRBD2. The J segment lost 6 bases and the V segment lost 0 bases, leaving 2 bases of the junction unmatched. Germline CDR1 is SGDLS and CDR2 is YYNGEE. The CDR3 extends over 16 amino acids.